This T cell receptor beta chain was identified in a study of blood T cell repertoires in COVID-19. Study details: PBMCs, B-cell-depleted T cells, or T cells were the source of the cDNA or gDNA that made up the material.

Under the authors' procedure: Reference gene primer amplification yielded estimated nucleated cell counts. Some clones are missing from TCRdb's copy, which holds only in-frame ones; the method was immunoSEQ multiplex PCR. That table is the source of V, J and clone size, and D and trimming were worked out from the DNA. This sample has about 84,000 clones, with around 83% found just once. V lost 0 bases, J lost 4 bases, and 12 bases lay in between. Germline loops: CDR1 ENHRY, CDR2 SYGVKD. This CDR3 is 15 amino acids long. Source material: peripheral blood. The chain employs TRBV10-3 and TRBJ1-1; D is unclear. The sequence derives from a man older than 75 with active or convalescent COVID-19. The CDR3 is CAISESVPPFTEAFF. Here the CDR3 DNA reads TGTGCCATCAGTGAGTCTGTCCCCCCGTTCACTGAAGCTTTCTTT.